This is a list of T cell receptor beta chains from one sample in a study of T cells in Graves' hyperthyroidism and ophthalmopathy. TCRdb ran MiXCR on the multiplex PCR reads and lists one entry per CDR3 protein. The sample has roughly 570,000 distinct CDR3 sequences; 15% to 19% are singletons. Sequenced sample: blood. These receptors all stem from a woman younger than 45 with Graves' hyperthyroidism. Both conserved end residues are part of each CDR3. Each record gives: CDR3 protein, CDR3 DNA, clone size, D gene, J gene, V gene. D genes are given only for firm matches. Expanded clones are given a class, and other clones once, few, many or no size at all.

CASSRGTSGSSAQYF	TGCGCCAGCTCCAGGGGGACTAGCGGGAGTAGTGCGCAGTATTTT	many	TRBD2	TRBJ2-3	TRBV5-1
CSARDAGSLRTNTGELFF	TGCAGTGCTAGAGATGCAGGTTCTCTTCGAACTAACACCGGGGAGCTGTTTTTT	.	.	TRBJ2-2	TRBV20-1
CASSPSVNAYEQYF	TGTGCTAGCAGCCCCTCCGTTAACGCCTACGAGCAGTACTTC	.	.	TRBJ2-7	TRBV7-7
CASSLIRGSGRAGLRTYEQYF	TGTGCCAGCAGCTTGATTCGGGGGTCTGGACGAGCGGGGTTACGGACCTACGAGCAGTACTTC	many	TRBD2	TRBJ2-7	TRBV5-6
CASTPPGQEHYEQYF	TGCGCCAGCACCCCCCCGGGACAGGAGCACTACGAGCAGTACTTC	many	TRBD1	TRBJ2-7	TRBV5-1
CASSPAGVTQYF	TGTGCCAGCAGCCCCGCCGGGGTTACGCAGTATTTT	many	.	TRBJ2-3	TRBV5-6
CASSLAPVGGRAKNIQYF	TGTGCCAGCAGCTTGGCACCGGTGGGCGGGAGAGCCAAAAACATTCAGTACTTC	few	TRBD2	TRBJ2-4	TRBV5-4
CASSSTGGTEAFF	TGCGCCAGCAGCTCGACCGGGGGCACTGAAGCTTTCTTT	many	.	TRBJ1-1	TRBV5-1
CASSRLGLAESYSTDTQYF	TGCGCCAGCAGCCGACTTGGACTAGCGGAATCATACTCCACAGATACGCAGTATTTT	.	TRBD2	TRBJ2-3	TRBV4-1
CSARMGGIGDTGELFF	TGCAGTGCTAGAATGGGGGGAATTGGCGACACCGGGGAGCTGTTTTTT	.	.	TRBJ2-2	TRBV20-1
CSVEDRVGAATYEQYF	TGCAGCGTTGAAGATAGGGTCGGGGCGGCTACCTACGAGCAGTACTTC	.	.	TRBJ2-7	TRBV29-1
CASSLESVSTRGSKQYF	TGTGCCAGCAGCTTAGAGTCGGTCTCGACACGGGGGAGCAAGCAGTACTTC	many	.	TRBJ2-7	TRBV7-9
CASSQVVWTGDNQPQHF	TGCGCCAGCAGCCAAGTGGTGTGGACAGGAGACAATCAGCCCCAGCATTTT	.	TRBD1	TRBJ1-5	TRBV5-5
CASSDLRLGTGELFF	TGTGCCAGCAGTGATCTTCGGTTGGGCACCGGGGAGCTGTTTTTT	few	.	TRBJ2-2	TRBV25-1
CASSSGLDNEQFF	TGTGCCAGCAGTTCGGGCCTAGACAATGAGCAGTTCTTC	many	.	TRBJ2-1	TRBV12-3/TRBV12-4
CASSSPRGWSTDTQYF	TGTGCCAGCAGTTCCCCCCGCGGGTGGAGCACAGATACGCAGTATTTT	many	.	TRBJ2-3	TRBV28
CARDLAQDITPGSPLSYEQYF	TGTGCCAGAGATTTGGCACAGGACATAACTCCCGGGAGTCCGCTCTCCTACGAGCAGTACTTC	many	.	TRBJ2-7	TRBV6-5
CASSQVTGRGPDTIYF	TGTGCCAGCAGCCAAGTAACCGGCAGGGGGCCGGACACCATATATTTT	many	TRBD1	TRBJ1-3	TRBV3-1
CSARVGGGELFF	TGCAGTGCTAGAGTTGGGGGCGGGGAGCTGTTTTTT	few	.	TRBJ2-2	TRBV20-1
CASSRNGQIQETQYF	TGTGCCAGCAGCCGAAACGGACAGATCCAAGAGACCCAGTACTTC	many	.	TRBJ2-5	TRBV12-3/TRBV12-4
CAISESIRVGGRLTSPLHF	TGTGCCATCAGTGAGTCGATCAGGGTGGGGGGGCGTTTGACTTCACCCCTCCACTTT	.	.	TRBJ1-6	TRBV10-3
CASSQRGGYRAYEQYF	TGCGCCAGCAGCCAGCGTGGGGGGTACAGGGCCTACGAGCAGTACTTC	few	.	TRBJ2-7	TRBV4-1
CASSRRTAVNTEAFF	TGTGCCAGCAGCCGCCGGACAGCGGTCAACACTGAAGCTTTCTTT	many	.	TRBJ1-1	TRBV3-1
CASSQAGQGKGKTRYF	TGTGCCAGCAGCCAAGCGGGACAGGGGAAGGGTAAGACCCGGTACTTC	.	TRBD1	TRBJ2-5	TRBV3-1
CASSSRQGTDTQYF	TGTGCCAGCAGCTCCCGACAGGGCACAGATACGCAGTATTTT	many	.	TRBJ2-3	TRBV3-1
CASSHQAGPSTDTQYF	TGTGCCAGCAGCCATCAAGCGGGGCCGAGCACAGATACGCAGTATTTT	few	TRBD2	TRBJ2-3	TRBV7-9
CASSQDWGGRGRSTDTQYF	TGTGCCAGCAGCCAAGATTGGGGCGGGAGGGGGCGAAGCACAGATACGCAGTATTTT	.	TRBD2	TRBJ2-3	TRBV4-2
CASSERLPEQYF	TGTGCCAGCAGTGAGCGGCTCCCTGAGCAGTACTTC	.	.	TRBJ2-7	TRBV25-1
CSASTGQGTYNEQFF	TGCAGTGCTAGCACCGGACAGGGGACCTACAATGAGCAGTTCTTC	.	TRBD1	TRBJ2-1	TRBV20-1
CASSLGGSPYNEQFF	TGTGCCAGCAGCTTAGGGGGGAGCCCTTACAATGAGCAGTTCTTC	many	.	TRBJ2-1	TRBV5-1
CSASGGWVREQYF	TGCAGTGCTAGTGGGGGCTGGGTACGCGAGCAGTACTTC	many	.	TRBJ2-7	TRBV20-1
CSAYVGLAGDNEQFF	TGCAGTGCTTACGTAGGACTAGCGGGAGACAATGAGCAGTTCTTC	many	TRBD2	TRBJ2-1	TRBV20-1
CSVRTDLNYEQYF	TGCAGCGTTAGGACGGACCTTAACTACGAGCAGTACTTC	many	.	TRBJ2-7	TRBV29-1
CSARGTSGRVRDTQYF	TGCAGTGCTCGGGGGACTAGCGGGAGGGTCAGAGATACGCAGTATTTT	.	TRBD2	TRBJ2-3	TRBV20-1
CASSPYAINIQYF	TGTGCCAGCAGCCCATACGCGATAAACATTCAGTACTTC	many	.	TRBJ2-4	TRBV7-2
CSARDSRNNYGYTF	TGCAGTGCTAGAGATAGCAGGAATAACTATGGCTACACCTTC	many	.	TRBJ1-2	TRBV20-1
CASSPGTSGRLEQYF	TGTGCCAGCAGCCCTGGGACTAGCGGACGCTTGGAGCAGTACTTC	many	TRBD2	TRBJ2-7	TRBV3-1
CASSSRGGNGEKLFF	TGTGCCAGCAGCTCCCGAGGGGGGAACGGTGAAAAACTGTTTTTT	.	.	TRBJ1-4	TRBV9
CASSPLLGGRRNEQFF	TGTGCCAGTAGCCCATTGCTGGGCGGGAGACGCAATGAGCAGTTCTTC	.	TRBD2	TRBJ2-1	TRBV19
CASSATVPGGSFYEQYF	TGCGCCAGCAGCGCAACCGTTCCGGGAGGATCCTTTTACGAGCAGTACTTC	few	TRBD2	TRBJ2-7	TRBV4-1
CASSVGLAGGRYNEQFF	TGTGCCAGCAGCGTGGGACTAGCGGGAGGTCGCTACAATGAGCAGTTCTTC	few	TRBD2	TRBJ2-1	TRBV2
CAWSGTGGFEQYF	TGTGCCTGGAGCGGGACAGGGGGCTTCGAGCAGTACTTC	many	TRBD1	TRBJ2-7	TRBV30
CSARRPSTGELFF	TGCAGTGCTAGACGTCCAAGCACCGGGGAGCTGTTTTTT	.	.	TRBJ2-2	TRBV20-1
CASSYPGLAGGHEQFF	TGTGCCAGCAGCTACCCGGGACTAGCGGGAGGGCATGAGCAGTTCTTC	.	TRBD2	TRBJ2-1	TRBV5-8
CASGLVPADTQYF	TGTGCCAGCGGTTTAGTTCCGGCTGATACGCAGTATTTT	.	.	TRBJ2-3	TRBV12-3/TRBV12-4
CASMYGRAYNEQFF	TGTGCCAGCATGTACGGGAGGGCCTACAATGAGCAGTTCTTC	few	TRBD2	TRBJ2-1	TRBV6-1
CSARRDRPSSEQYF	TGCAGTGCTAGACGGGACCGACCCTCAAGCGAGCAGTACTTC	few	.	TRBJ2-7	TRBV20-1
CAWSMTGGAQEAQYF	TGTGCCTGGAGTATGACGGGAGGTGCTCAAGAGGCCCAGTACTTC	few	TRBD2	TRBJ2-5	TRBV30
CASSQDRGGVTGELFF	TGCGCCAGCAGCCAAGATCGAGGGGGCGTCACCGGGGAGCTGTTTTTT	.	TRBD1	TRBJ2-2	TRBV7-2
CASSRPPGGTDTQYF	TGCGCCAGCAGCCGACCCCCCGGGGGCACAGATACGCAGTATTTT	many	.	TRBJ2-3	TRBV5-1
CATSDATQGLVQPQHF	TGTGCCACCAGTGATGCCACACAGGGGCTGGTTCAGCCCCAGCATTTT	many	TRBD1	TRBJ1-5	TRBV24-1